This is a list of T cell receptor beta chains from one sample in a study of early T cells in non-severe SARS-CoV-2 infection. TCRdb redid the calling of the 5' RACE reads with MiXCR, one entry per CDR3 protein. The table shows over 60,000 distinct CDR3 sequences, with 9.5% to 15% occurring only once. Sequencing used whole blood, obtained at baseline. The receptor set was obtained from an adult who was a healthcare worker with PCR-confirmed SARS-CoV-2 infection or an uninfected control (not recorded which). CDR3s include the opening cysteine and the closing phenylalanine or tryptophan. D genes are given only for firm matches. The listing skips clone size in some rows; elsewhere it reads once, few, many or a size class.

cdr3_nt cdr3_aa v_call d_call cdr3_length j_call clone_size
TGTGCCAGCAGCTTTTACCGAACAGGGGACTCTTTTACGCAAGAGACCCAGTACTTC CASSFYRTGDSFTQETQYF TRBV11-2 - 19 TRBJ2-5 -
TGCAGTGCTAGATTAGAGTCCCCGCTGAGCGAGCAGTACTTC CSARLESPLSEQYF TRBV20-1 - 14 TRBJ2-7 -
TGTGCCAGCAGCCGCACGGGGATGACCTACGAGCAGTACTTC CASSRTGMTYEQYF TRBV7-2 - 14 TRBJ2-7 -
TGTGCCAGCAGTTACCCCCCCCACAAGAACACCGGGGAGCTGTTTTTT CASSYPPHKNTGELFF TRBV6-5 - 16 TRBJ2-2 -
TGCGCCAGCAGGGAATTGCGGAGGGAGACCTTC CASRELRRETF TRBV10-2 - 11 TRBJ1-2 many
TGCGCCAGCAGTCGGGACAGGGGGTTTGGCGGCTACACCTTC CASSRDRGFGGYTF TRBV10-2 TRBD1 14 TRBJ1-2 many
TGTGCCAGCAGTGGGGACATACACAATTCACCCCTCCACTTT CASSGDIHNSPLHF TRBV12-3/TRBV12-4 - 14 TRBJ1-6 many
TGTGCCAGCTCACCATCAGGGTACTCTGAAGCTTTCTTT CASSPSGYSEAFF TRBV18 - 13 TRBJ1-1 -
TGCGCCAGCAGCCACGTAGGGCGCGGGCGCTCCTACAATGAGCAGTTCTTC CASSHVGRGRSYNEQFF TRBV4-1 - 17 TRBJ2-1 few
TGTGCCAGCAGCCCAGGGGGTCGTACCGGGGAGCTGTTTTTT CASSPGGRTGELFF TRBV7-8 TRBD1 14 TRBJ2-2 -
TGCGCCAGCAGCTTGGCCGTAGGGCCCTACGAGCAGTACTTC CASSLAVGPYEQYF TRBV5-1 - 14 TRBJ2-7 -
TGTGCCAGCAGCTCCGGGACTAGCGCCTTCTCTGGGGCCAACGTCCTGACTTTC CASSSGTSAFSGANVLTF TRBV11-2 TRBD2 18 TRBJ2-6 few
TGTGCCAGCAGTGGAACAGGGGGAGGATCTAACTATGGCTACACCTTC CASSGTGGGSNYGYTF TRBV28 TRBD1 16 TRBJ1-2 few
TGTGCCACCAGTGATTACGTCCCGGGACAGGGGTTTGAGCAGTTCTTC CATSDYVPGQGFEQFF TRBV24-1 TRBD1 16 TRBJ2-1 few
TGCAGCGTTGGACAGGGGAACACTGAAGCTTTCTTT CSVGQGNTEAFF TRBV29-1 TRBD1 12 TRBJ1-1 many
TGTGCCAGCAGCTTAGACCAGCACCAAGAGACCCAGTACTTC CASSLDQHQETQYF TRBV7-2 - 14 TRBJ2-5 -
TGTGCCAGCCAAATATCGTACACCATATATTTT CASQISYTIYF TRBV7-2 - 11 TRBJ1-3 many
TGTGCCGCGGGCCCAGGGGAGACCCAGTACTTC CAAGPGETQYF TRBV15 - 11 TRBJ2-5 many
TGTGCCAGCAGTCCCCGGACAGTCCGCACCGGGGAGCTGTTTTTT CASSPRTVRTGELFF TRBV2 - 15 TRBJ2-2 -
TGTGCCAGCGGCCAAGAACAGGGAGTACACACTGAAGCTTTCTTT CASGQEQGVHTEAFF TRBV14 - 15 TRBJ1-1 few
TGCAGTGCTAGAGATCCGGACAGGGGGGCTTCTGGCAGGCAGTATTTT CSARDPDRGASGRQYF TRBV20-1 TRBD1 16 TRBJ2-3 -
TGTGCCAGCAGCTTCCCACAGTTGTCTGAGCAGTTCTTC CASSFPQLSEQFF TRBV7-9 - 13 TRBJ2-1 many
TGTGCCACCAGCCCAGCGGGAATAGGCAATCAGCCCCAGCATTTT CATSPAGIGNQPQHF TRBV24-1 - 15 TRBJ1-5 once
TGTGCCAGCAGCTTAAGGAGGGACCCCCGAAATGAGCAGTTCTTC CASSLRRDPRNEQFF TRBV7-2 - 15 TRBJ2-1 few
TGCGCCAGCAGCCATCCCGGGACAGGCACAGATACGCAGTATTTT CASSHPGTGTDTQYF TRBV4-1 TRBD1 15 TRBJ2-3 few
TGTGCCAGCAGAACCCTAGGGGGGCCAGAGACCCAGTACTTC CASRTLGGPETQYF TRBV7-8 - 14 TRBJ2-5 many
TGCAGCTCCGGGACAGGGCTTAGCAATGAGCAGTTCTTC CSSGTGLSNEQFF TRBV29-1 TRBD1 13 TRBJ2-1 -
TGTGCCAGCAGTCCCCCCTCGGGGAGAGACAATGAGCAGTTCTTC CASSPPSGRDNEQFF TRBV12-3/TRBV12-4 - 15 TRBJ2-1 -
TGTGCCAGCAGCTTAGGGCAGTTAGCAGATACGCAGTATTTT CASSLGQLADTQYF TRBV7-8 - 14 TRBJ2-3 -
TGCGCCACGCGATGGGCCGGGGAGCTGTTTTTT CATRWAGELFF TRBV4-1 - 11 TRBJ2-2 many
TGTGCCAGCAGCCTCCTTCGCACTAACACCGGGGAGCTGTTTTTT CASSLLRTNTGELFF TRBV11-2 - 15 TRBJ2-2 -
TGTGCCAGCAGTTTCGGGTATTTGAGCAATCAGCCCCAGCATTTT CASSFGYLSNQPQHF TRBV12-3/TRBV12-4 - 15 TRBJ1-5 -
TGTGCCAGCAGTTTCCGTCCCCAGCGGGGTACAGATACGCAGTATTTT CASSFRPQRGTDTQYF TRBV12-3/TRBV12-4 TRBD2 16 TRBJ2-3 few
TGCGCCAGCAGTGCGGTATTCACTGCCACTGAAGCTTTCTTT CASSAVFTATEAFF TRBV10-2 - 14 TRBJ1-1 many
TGTGCCAGCCGAACCTCGGGCCGAGCGTACAATGAGCAGTTCTTC CASRTSGRAYNEQFF TRBV6-2/TRBV6-3 - 15 TRBJ2-1 many
TGTGCCAGCAGTGGGGAATTCGATAATTCACCCCTCCACTTT CASSGEFDNSPLHF TRBV2 - 14 TRBJ1-6 many
TGTGCCAGCAGCCTAGGGTCCTGGGGGGCGACGCAGTATTTT CASSLGSWGATQYF TRBV5-4 - 14 TRBJ2-3 few